These 5 T cell receptor beta chains came from one sample sequenced in a study of early T cells in non-severe SARS-CoV-2 infection. TCRdb used MiXCR to reprocess the 5' RACE reads, holding one entry per CDR3 protein. This table has roughly 31,000 distinct CDR3 sequences, about 8.6% appearing once. Sequencing was performed on whole blood. The origin of the receptors is an adult who was a healthcare worker with PCR-confirmed SARS-CoV-2 infection or an uninfected control (not recorded which).

This clonotype was seen ten or more times. The chain couples TRBV15 to TRBJ1-5; D uncertain. This CDR3 has 14 amino acids. V lost 5 bases to trimming and J lost 4 bases, with 12 bases between them. In germline, CDR1 is LNHNV, CDR2 YYDKDF (reference sequence). CDR3 sequence: CATSSGDGNQPQHF. CDR3 in DNA: TGTGCCACCAGCTCCGGAGACGGGAATCAGCCCCAGCATTTT.

V is TRBV7-2 and J is TRBJ2-7; D is undetermined. CDR1 and CDR2 (germline): SGHTA, FQGNSA. Trimming took off 5 bases at V and 6 bases at J, with 11 bases between the two ends. There are 12 residues in the CDR3. The CDR3 DNA follows: TGTGCCAGCAGCCTCTTGGGGATCGAGCAGTACTTC. This codes for CASSLLGIEQYF.

The chain is built from TRBV7-9 and TRBJ2-1; TRBD2 matches 10 bases. The ends lost 1 base at V and 4 bases at J; junction bases unmatched: 7. CDR1 is SEHNR, CDR2 FQNEAQ, per germline (reference sequence). The CDR3 loop spans 17 amino acids. The CDR3 sequence is CASSLGEGLARYNEQFF. In DNA, the CDR3 is TGTGCCAGCAGCTTAGGGGAGGGACTAGCGAGGTACAATGAGCAGTTCTTC. The full variable domain, with the rest looked up from reference TRBV7-9 and TRBJ2-1, is DTGVSQNPRHKITKRGQNVTFRCDPISEHNRLYWYRQTLGQGPEFLTYFQNEAQLEKSRLLSDRFSAERPKGSFSTLEIQRTEQGDSAMYLCASSLGEGLARYNEQFFGPGTRLTVL.

This clonotype was observed a handful of times. The J gene is TRBJ2-7, the V gene TRBV7-6; TRBD1 agrees at 7 bases. The CDR3 is made up of 15 amino acids. Germline trimming cut 1 base from V and 7 bases from J; bases unmatched to any gene: 10. Germline CDR1 and CDR2: SGHVS and FNYEAQ. CDR3 amino acids: CASSLGQGLNLEQYF. CDR3 nucleotides: TGTGCCAGCAGCTTAGGACAGGGCCTTAATTTGGAGCAGTACTTC.

Ten or more counts support this clonotype. This sequence joins TRBV7-6 and TRBJ2-7; TRBD1 matches 9 bases. V lost 0 bases to trimming and J lost 3 bases; unmatched junction nucleotides: 3. Germline loops: CDR1 SGHVS, CDR2 FNYEAQ. The CDR3 is 15 amino acids. The CDR3 region has the DNA TGTGCCAGCAGCTTAGCGGGACAGGGAGGCTACGAGCAGTACTTC. It codes for CASSLAGQGGYEQYF.